A selection of T cell receptor beta chains follows, all from one sample in a study of T cells in Graves' hyperthyroidism and ophthalmopathy. TCRdb recomputed calls from the multiplex PCR reads with MiXCR, one row per CDR3 protein. The repertoire holds fewer than 250,000 distinct CDR3 sequences, with 16% as singletons. Sequencing was carried out using blood. The receptors were sampled from a woman between 18 and 29 years old with Graves' ophthalmopathy. Each CDR3 is given without its conserved first and last residue. Rows may omit the clone size; those that give it use once, few, many or a size class.

J	size	V	CDR3
TRBJ1-2	NA	TRBV14	ASSQSRQGANGYT
TRBJ2-3	many	TRBV7-9	ASSSLQSGSFTDTQY
TRBJ2-5	NA	TRBV28	ASSLAGGSETQY
TRBJ2-1	many	TRBV28	ASSLPGPYNEQF
TRBJ1-2	many	TRBV20-1	SAWPNTGGPNYGYT
TRBJ2-7	NA	TRBV6-2/TRBV6-3	ASTPYSSYEQY
TRBJ2-2	once	TRBV4-1	ASSRLLRDSGELF
TRBJ2-5	many	TRBV5-8	ASVLGQGPQETQY
TRBJ2-7	NA	TRBV5-4	ASSSTPDRGAHEQY
TRBJ2-7	many	TRBV5-8	ASSLERGGEQY
TRBJ1-1	many	TRBV19	ASSAGPVIVEAF
TRBJ2-1	many	TRBV27	ASSFKAALYNEQF
TRBJ1-4	many	TRBV7-9	ASSLDLRREGEKLF
TRBJ2-1	many	TRBV7-2	ASSRQYAGVNNEQF
TRBJ1-2	NA	TRBV20-1	SARGTGLNYGYT
TRBJ2-7	many	TRBV20-1	SAEGLSLYEQY
TRBJ2-1	many	TRBV7-3	ASSLKFGNEQF
TRBJ2-3	NA	TRBV7-6	ASSLDSGGRTDTQY
TRBJ2-7	many	TRBV7-2	ASSLLGTSGFYEQY